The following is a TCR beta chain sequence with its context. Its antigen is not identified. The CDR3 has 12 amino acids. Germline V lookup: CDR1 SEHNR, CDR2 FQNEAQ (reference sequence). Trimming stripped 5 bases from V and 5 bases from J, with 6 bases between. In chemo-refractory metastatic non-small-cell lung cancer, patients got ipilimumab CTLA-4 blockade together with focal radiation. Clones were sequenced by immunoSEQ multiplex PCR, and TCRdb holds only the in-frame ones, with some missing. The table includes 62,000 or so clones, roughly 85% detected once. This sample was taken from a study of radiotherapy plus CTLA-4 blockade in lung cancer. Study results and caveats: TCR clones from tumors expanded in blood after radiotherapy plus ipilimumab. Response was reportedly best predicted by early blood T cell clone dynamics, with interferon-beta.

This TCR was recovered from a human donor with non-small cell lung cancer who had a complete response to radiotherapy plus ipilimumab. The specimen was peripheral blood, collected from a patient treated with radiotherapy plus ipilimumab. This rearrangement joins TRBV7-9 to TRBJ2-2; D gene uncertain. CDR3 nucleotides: TGTGCCAGCAGCCCCAGGACCGGGGAGCTGTTTTTT. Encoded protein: CASSPRTGELFF.